Described below is a single TCR beta chain sequence and its context. It has no known antigen specificity. Base qualities were left out, and no much larger clone turns up one base away. Per the publication, the treatment or condition label means: in vitro stimulation with specific CMV peptide epitopes to enrich CMV-specific T cells. The data originate from a study of T cell repertoires in cytomegalovirus infection (dated by TCRdb to the late 2010s). Broadly, across the study: The peptide stimulations were aimed at well-studied HLA-B-restricted epitopes as well as recently identified HLA-C-restricted CMV epitopes, whose presentation resists viral immunomodulation. Donor HLA type was relevant to the analysis, as public TCR beta signatures indicated carriage of CMV infection together with the matching HLA type.

What the study reported, not specific to this receptor: In both this cohort and an independent cohort of several hundred donors, the cumulative frequency of public TCR beta family members distinguished carriers of CMV infection plus the relevant HLA type. The ex vivo response was dominated by HLA-C-restricted CMV-specific TCR beta clonotypes, and the single most frequent clonotype in two of eight donors was supplied by these HLA-C-restricted clonotypes.

Trimming removed 6 bases from V and 3 bases from J, leaving 8 bases between the germline ends. The CDR3 spans 11 residues, from the cysteine through the phenylalanine. Only the CDR3 DNA is retained, 33 bases long and in frame from the first base. CDR1 and CDR2, per the germline V gene, are SQVTM and ANQGSEA. Sequencing was performed on an Illumina HiSeq 1500. TCRdb applied fastp at Q25 and MiXCR to the public reads, then kept only in-frame beta chains. Every distinct CDR3 protein forms one entry, paired with its most common genes and DNA. This sample comprises fewer than 350,000 distinct CDR3 sequences, 25% to 35% of them detected only once. The ten largest clonotypes hold approximately 20% of the sample.

The sample here was cultured PBMCs, taken from culture after CMV antigen stimulation. This sequence uses TRBV29-1 and TRBJ1-1; a confident D gene designation cannot be given. The receptor comes from a human donor in good health (CMV status not recorded). Some clones in this sample may be carry-over from other donors' samples. CDR3 reads: CSVRADTEAFF. The nucleotides read TGCAGCGTCCGCGCGGACACTGAAGCTTTCTTT.